The rows below give T cell receptor beta chains drawn from one sample of a study of T cell responses to AZD1222 COVID-19 vaccine. Only in-frame clones appear in the TCRdb table, and some are missing; sequencing was by immunoSEQ multiplex PCR. Of 120,000 or so clones in the sample, about 86% were seen once. Sequencing was performed on peripheral blood, taken 28 days after the second AZD1222 dose. Source of these receptors: an adult who received the AZD1222 COVID-19 vaccine. The CDR3 runs from the conserved cysteine through the conserved F or W. The D gene is left open where the match is weak. The listing skips clone size in some rows; elsewhere it reads once, few, many or a size class.

few TRBD2 TRBJ2-3 TRBV5-1 TGCGCCAGCAGACCAGGACTAGCTATCTTCTCCGATACGCAGTATTTT CASRPGLAIFSDTQYF
. . TRBJ1-1 TRBV14 TGTGCCAGCAGCCAAGCCCGGGAGCTCACTGAAGCTTTCTTT CASSQARELTEAFF
. . TRBJ1-1 TRBV7-6 TGTGCCAGCAGCTTAGCGCCTCGGAAAGTGGGTCGGAACACTGAAGCTTTCTTT CASSLAPRKVGRNTEAFF
. TRBD2 TRBJ2-4 TRBV30 TGTGCCTGGAGTGTTTTAGCGGGGGGGAACATTCAGTACTTC CAWSVLAGGNIQYF
once TRBD1 TRBJ2-2 TRBV6-2/TRBV6-3 TGTGCCAGCAGTTACACGAAGGACAGGGGGGCGAACACCGGGGAGCTGTTTTTT CASSYTKDRGANTGELFF
. TRBD2 TRBJ2-7 TRBV7-8 TGTGCCAGCAGCTACCCTAGCGGACTCTCCTACGAGCAGTACTTC CASSYPSGLSYEQYF
. TRBD2 TRBJ2-2 TRBV5-8 TGTGCCAGCAGGGGTAGCGGGAGCTACACCGGGGAGCTGTTTTTT CASRGSGSYTGELFF
. . TRBJ1-5 TRBV27 TGTGCCAGCAGTTTTAACGGGATCAATCAGCCCCAGCATTTT CASSFNGINQPQHF
once . TRBJ1-2 TRBV7-8 TGTGCCAGCAGCTTAGGAGGTCAAGCTAACTATGGCTACACCTTC CASSLGGQANYGYTF
. TRBD1 TRBJ2-1 TRBV9 TGTGCCAGCAGCATGGGACAGTTATACAATGAGCAGTTCTTC CASSMGQLYNEQFF
. . TRBJ2-5 TRBV27 TGTGCCAGCAGTCCTCAGACAGGCCCCCACGACCAGTACTTC CASSPQTGPHDQYF
. . TRBJ2-6 TRBV3-1/TRBV3-2 TGTGCCAGCAGCCAAGTAAGAAGCTCCTCTGGGGCCAACGTCCTGACTTTC CASSQVRSSSGANVLTF
once . TRBJ1-5 TRBV10-2 TGCGCCAGCAGTGAAGGGCACACCAATCAGCCCCAGCATTTT CASSEGHTNQPQHF
. . TRBJ1-6 TRBV3-1/TRBV3-2 TGTGCCAGCAGCCAAGCTATGAGGGGTTCACCCCTCCACTTT CASSQAMRGSPLHF
. TRBD1 TRBJ1-1 TRBV6-2/TRBV6-3 TGTGCCAGCAGTTACGGTGGACAGGGAGCTCGAGCTTTCTTT CASSYGGQGARAFF
few . TRBJ2-6 TRBV28 TGTGCCACCTCCCCAGGGCAGGTGAACGTCCTGACTTTC CATSPGQVNVLTF
. . TRBJ2-1 TRBV19 TGTGCCAGTAGTATTTTACTCCACTCCTACAATGAGCAGTTCTTC CASSILLHSYNEQFF
. TRBD1 TRBJ1-3 TRBV4-1 TGCGCCAGCAGCGCTCGGACAGGGCTTGGAAACACCATATATTTT CASSARTGLGNTIYF
. . TRBJ2-3 TRBV10-3 TGTGCCATCAGTGAGTCGGGGACCTCCTCAACGATAACAGATACGCAGTATTTT CAISESGTSSTITDTQYF
. TRBD1 TRBJ1-4 TRBV9 TGTGCCAGCAGCGCCACAGGGGGCAGTGAAAAACTGTTTTTT CASSATGGSEKLFF
. TRBD1 TRBJ1-6 TRBV7-2 TGTGCCAGCAGCTCCCACAGGGGGAGCTCCTATAATTCACCCCTCCACTTT CASSSHRGSSYNSPLHF
. . TRBJ1-4 TRBV5-1 TGCGCCAGCAGCTGGGATCTTAATGAAAAACTGTTTTTT CASSWDLNEKLFF
once TRBD2 TRBJ2-7 TRBV24-1 TGTGCCACCAGTGATTCTCATAGCGGGAGGCTAACTCACGAGCAGTACTTC CATSDSHSGRLTHEQYF
. TRBD1 TRBJ1-1 TRBV19 TGTGCCAGTAGTATAACAGGGGGCGCGGACACTGAAGCTTTCTTT CASSITGGADTEAFF
. . TRBJ1-5 TRBV28 TGTGCCAGCAGTTTAAGGGGCCACCATCAGCCCCAGCATTTT CASSLRGHHQPQHF
. TRBD1 TRBJ1-4 TRBV5-1 TGCGCCAGCAGCTTGGACAGGGGGCGCATTAACGAAAAACTGTTTTTT CASSLDRGRINEKLFF
. . TRBJ1-1 TRBV7-9 TGTGCCAGCAGCTTAGACCCCTTGTGGGAAGCTTTCTTT CASSLDPLWEAFF
. TRBD2 TRBJ2-3 TRBV28 TGTGCCAGCAGTTTAGCGGGAGATAATCCAGATACGCAGTATTTT CASSLAGDNPDTQYF
few TRBD2 TRBJ2-7 TRBV29-1 TGCAGCGTTGAAGGACTAGCGGGATTTGGCGAGCAGTACTTC CSVEGLAGFGEQYF
. . TRBJ1-2 TRBV6-1 TGTGCCAGCAGTGATTTACGGGGGGAAGGCTATGGCTACACCTTC CASSDLRGEGYGYTF
few . TRBJ1-3 TRBV27 TGTGCCAGCAGTTCCGCCTCTGGAAACACCATATATTTT CASSSASGNTIYF
. . TRBJ1-5 TRBV19 TGTGCCAGTAGGGACGGATACAACTTGCCCCAGCATTTT CASRDGYNLPQHF